Listed here are 11 T cell receptor beta chains from one sample, sequenced in a study of OX40 agonist ivuxolimab in advanced cancers. Clones were read by immunoSEQ multiplex PCR, and TCRdb kept only the in-frame ones, dropping some. Of around 110,000 clones in the sample, 80% to 95% were seen once. Here the sequenced sample was CD4+ or CD8+ T cells sorted from blood, taken in a trial of the OX40 agonist ivuxolimab. Receptors originate from an adult with an advanced solid tumor such as melanoma, head and neck, liver or kidney cancer.

The rearrangement uses TRBV5-1 and TRBJ2-2; TRBD1 is a possible D gene (5 bases). Germline V lookup: CDR1 SGHRS, CDR2 YFSETQ. Trimming shortened V by 5 bases and J by 2 bases, and 10 bases separated the two germline ends. This CDR3 region has 14 residues. The CDR3 DNA follows: TGCGCCAGCAGTGACAGTTCTAACACCGGGGAGCTGTTTTTT. Translated: CASSDSSNTGELFF. Combining the CDR3 with reference TRBV5-1 and TRBJ2-2 gives the whole variable domain KAGVTQTPRYLIKTRGQQVTLSCSPISGHRSVSWYQQTPGQGLQFLFEYFSETQRNKGNFPGRFSGRQFSNSRSEMNVSTLELGDSALYLCASSDSSNTGELFFGEGSRLTVL.

V gene TRBV5-1 combines with J gene TRBJ1-2; D remains unclear. The CDR3 runs to 12 residues. Trimming removed 0 bases at V and 7 bases at J, with 7 bases between. CDR1 and CDR2 from the germline V gene are SGHRS and YFSETQ. CDR3: CASSLGVSGYTF. CDR3 DNA: TGCGCCAGCAGCTTGGGGGTGTCTGGCTACACCTTC.

CDR3 loop: CASSERRGRGAQYF. As DNA, the CDR3 is TGTGCCAGCAGTGAACGCAGGGGGCGGGGGGCCCAGTACTTC. V is TRBV2 and J is TRBJ2-5; D is perhaps TRBD1 or TRBD2 (8 bases each). The germline V gene has CDR1 SNHLY and CDR2 FYNNEI. The length of the CDR3 is 14 residues. V gave up 2 bases and J gave up 9 bases, with 16 bases separating them.

The sample holds one count of this clone. V usage is TRBV9 and J usage is TRBJ2-2; a weak D match, TRBD2 (5 bases). The CDR3 extends over 16 amino acids. CDR1 SGDLS and CDR2 YYNGEE come from the germline V gene. V gave up 3 bases and J gave up 1 base, with 13 bases separating them. CDR3 DNA sequence: TGTGCCAGCAGCGCGCCACTTGGAGGGAACACCGGGGAGCTGTTTTTT. This sequence encodes CASSAPLGGNTGELFF.

The rearrangement links TRBV6-1 to TRBJ2-5, with a weak D call TRBD2 (5 bases). V was pared by 6 bases and J by 7 bases, with 6 bases between. Germline V gene lookup returns CDR1 MNHNS and CDR2 SASEGT. The CDR3 has 10 residues. CDR3 residues: CASREVTQYF. In DNA, the CDR3 is TGTGCCAGCAGGGAGGTGACCCAGTACTTC.

The chain has TRBV6-6 and TRBJ1-6; D is perhaps TRBD1 (5 bases). Germline-derived CDR1 and CDR2 are MNHNY and SVGAGI (reference sequence). V dropped 6 bases and J dropped 11 bases, with 14 bases sitting between them. This CDR3 has 13 residues. The CDR3 DNA follows: TGTGCCAGCAGCTACATTAGACAGCCACCCCTCCACTTT. Residues: CASSYIRQPPLHF.

The chain employs TRBV6-1 and TRBJ1-1; the D is unclear. Germline lookup yields CDR1 MNHNS and CDR2 SASEGT. Trimming pared 0 bases from V and 3 bases from J, leaving 14 bases between. This CDR3 is 16 amino acids long. Here the CDR3 reads CASSEARASGYTEAFF. The CDR3 nucleotides are TGTGCCAGCAGTGAAGCCCGGGCTTCGGGGTACACTGAAGCTTTCTTT.

DNA for the CDR3: TGTGCCAGTAGTATTTGGCGGTCTACGGGCAATGAGCAGTTCTTC. This sequence encodes CASSIWRSTGNEQFF. The rearrangement uses TRBV19 and TRBJ2-1; D call uncertain. Trimming removed 3 bases from V and 6 bases from J, with 15 bases in between. This CDR3 is built from 15 residues. The germline V gene encodes CDR1 LNHDA and CDR2 SQIVND (reference sequence).

The V gene is TRBV20-1, the J gene TRBJ2-5; D is uncertain. CDR3 size: 11 residues. Germline-derived CDR1 and CDR2 are DFQATT and SNEGSKA (reference sequence). V was cut by 5 bases and J by 7 bases, with 11 bases left in between. CDR3 region: CSARILRTQYF. The CDR3 DNA sequence: TGCAGTGCTCGGATATTAAGGACCCAGTACTTC.

This chain uses TRBV9 with TRBJ2-7; no reliable D call. This CDR3 has 14 amino acids. Germline V gene lookup returns CDR1 SGDLS and CDR2 YYNGEE. The V gene lost 4 bases and the J gene lost 0 bases, with 11 bases spanning the gap. DNA for the CDR3: TGTGCCAGCAGCCCACGTGGGCCCTCCTACGAGCAGTACTTC. Translating gives CASSPRGPSYEQYF.

The gene calls are TRBV9 and TRBJ1-2, with D perhaps matching TRBD1 (5 bases). V was shortened by 0 bases and J by 7 bases, with 13 bases between the two germline ends. Looked up from germline, CDR1 is SGDLS and CDR2 is YYNGEE. The length of the CDR3 is 14 residues. CDR3 in DNA: TGTGCCAGCAGCGTAGACTCGTTGACAGCTGGCTACACCTTC. It specifies CASSVDSLTAGYTF.